Listed below are T cell receptor beta chains from one sample, sequenced in a study of beta chain features in type 1 diabetes. Sequencing used immunoSEQ multiplex PCR; TCRdb keeps in-frame clones, though not all of them. The repertoire holds some 270,000 clones, with around 7.3% as singletons. Sequencing was performed on central memory CD4+ T cells from blood. These receptors were taken from a woman aged 18-29 years in good health. Each CDR3 is given with its conserved first and last residue. Each record gives: D gene, clone size, J gene, V gene, CDR3 protein, CDR3 DNA. D genes are given only for firm matches. The size of a clone is reported for some rows only, either as once, few or many, or as a class for expanded clones.

NA,NA,TRBJ1-4,TRBV27,CASSLLSGGATNEKLFF,TGTGCCAGCAGTTTATTAAGTGGGGGAGCGACTAATGAAAAACTGTTTTTT
NA,NA,TRBJ2-1,TRBV2,CASARTVGNEQFF,TGTGCCAGCGCCCGGACAGTGGGCAATGAGCAGTTCTTC
NA,many,TRBJ2-2,TRBV2,CASRDRNTGELFF,TGTGCCAGCAGGGACAGAAACACCGGGGAGCTGTTTTTT
TRBD2,NA,TRBJ2-3,TRBV6-5,CATRRERGSTDTQYF,TGTGCCACCAGAAGGGAGCGGGGGAGCACAGATACGCAGTATTTT
NA,few,TRBJ2-7,TRBV4-3,CASSQDLTGVREQYF,TGCGCCAGCAGCCAAGATCTTACGGGAGTCAGGGAGCAGTACTTC
NA,NA,TRBJ1-2,TRBV5-4,CASSYRQVHGYTF,TGTGCCAGCAGCTATCGACAGGTTCATGGCTACACCTTC
TRBD1,NA,TRBJ2-5,TRBV11-2,CASSLVQGLETQYF,TGTGCCAGCAGCTTAGTACAGGGGTTGGAGACCCAGTACTTC
NA,NA,TRBJ1-4,TRBV6-5,CASSYSNQVGEKLFF,TGTGCCAGCAGTTACTCGAACCAGGTTGGAGAAAAACTGTTTTTT
TRBD1,few,TRBJ1-2,TRBV27,CASSETGKDYGYTF,TGTGCCAGCAGTGAGACAGGGAAAGACTATGGCTACACCTTC
TRBD1,NA,TRBJ2-1,TRBV11-2,CASSLDRDTEQFF,TGTGCCAGCAGCTTGGACAGGGACACTGAGCAGTTCTTC
NA,NA,TRBJ2-5,TRBV11-2,CASSLALGTQYF,TGTGCCAGCAGCTTAGCTCTGGGGACCCAGTACTTC
TRBD2,NA,TRBJ2-2,TRBV7-2,CASSSKAEASGTNTRELFF,TGTGCCAGCAGCTCTAAGGCCGAAGCTAGCGGGACGAACACCAGGGAGCTGTTTTTT
NA,NA,TRBJ1-1,TRBV10-3,CAISEREGLGTEAFF,TGTGCCATCAGTGAGAGGGAAGGGTTGGGCACTGAAGCTTTCTTT
NA,few,TRBJ1-3,TRBV5-6,CASSERGSSGNTIYF,TGTGCCAGCAGCGAGCGGGGCTCCTCTGGAAACACCATATATTTT
NA,NA,TRBJ2-6,TRBV18,CASSPQALPSGANVLTF,TGTGCCAGCTCACCACAGGCGCTACCTTCTGGGGCCAACGTCCTGACTTTC
NA,NA,TRBJ1-4,TRBV6-5,CASRRGEEKLFF,TGTGCCAGCAGGCGGGGAGAAGAAAAACTGTTTTTT
TRBD1,NA,TRBJ1-2,TRBV12-5,CASGRDRVYGYTF,TGTGCTAGTGGCCGTGACAGGGTTTATGGCTACACCTTC
TRBD2,few,TRBJ2-1,TRBV9,CASSVGGRAGDHNEQFF,TGTGCCAGCAGCGTAGGGGGAAGAGCGGGAGACCACAATGAGCAGTTCTTC
TRBD2,few,TRBJ2-1,TRBV7-3,CASSLGASGDNEQFF,TGTGCCAGCAGCTTGGGGGCTAGCGGGGACAATGAGCAGTTCTTC
NA,NA,TRBJ2-2,TRBV5-6,CASSLLYGELFF,TGTGCCAGCAGCTTATTATACGGGGAGCTGTTTTTT
NA,NA,TRBJ1-1,TRBV4-2,CASSQDHENTEAFF,TGTGCCAGCAGCCAAGATCACGAGAACACTGAAGCTTTCTTT
NA,NA,TRBJ1-1,TRBV4-1,CASSQDIGPPIEAFF,TGCGCCAGCAGCCAAGATATAGGGCCGCCAATCGAAGCTTTCTTT
TRBD1,few,TRBJ2-1,TRBV7-3,CASSLWTGQGNEQFF,TGTGCCAGCAGCCTTTGGACAGGCCAAGGCAATGAGCAGTTCTTC
NA,NA,TRBJ1-4,TRBV30,CAWSGGATNEKLFF,TGTGCCTGGAGTGGGGGTGCAACTAATGAAAAACTGTTTTTT
TRBD1,few,TRBJ1-5,TRBV6-6,CAHKDRAGQPQHF,TGTGCCCATAAGGACAGGGCCGGTCAGCCCCAGCATTTT
NA,many,TRBJ2-7,TRBV7-2,CASSFSSDSYEQYF,TGTGCCAGCAGCTTCTCCAGCGACTCCTACGAGCAGTACTTC
NA,few,TRBJ2-5,TRBV5-6,CASSEGELVETQYF,TGTGCCAGCAGCGAAGGCGAGTTAGTGGAGACCCAGTACTTC
NA,NA,TRBJ2-2,TRBV2,CASSGGWRELFF,TGTGCCAGCAGTGGTGGGTGGCGGGAGCTGTTTTTT
NA,few,TRBJ1-2,TRBV25-1,CASSAGFQGYTF,TGTGCCAGCAGTGCAGGGTTTCAAGGCTACACCTTC
TRBD1,NA,TRBJ2-3,TRBV5-1,CASSQDRVDTQYF,TGCGCCAGCAGCCAAGACAGGGTAGATACGCAGTATTTT
NA,NA,TRBJ2-5,TRBV30,CAWSSQQKETQYF,TGTGCCTGGAGTAGCCAGCAAAAAGAGACCCAGTACTTC
NA,NA,TRBJ1-2,TRBV18,CASEEGANYGYTF,TGTGCCAGCGAGGAAGGGGCAAACTATGGCTACACCTTC
NA,many,TRBJ2-1,TRBV4-3,CASSPGDSQNEQFF,TGCGCCAGCAGCCCGGGGGACAGCCAAAATGAGCAGTTCTTC
NA,few,TRBJ1-2,TRBV4-1,CASSQQQVLYGYTF,TGCGCCAGCAGCCAACAGCAGGTCCTCTATGGCTACACCTTC
NA,NA,TRBJ2-2,TRBV7-3,CASSPRLDNTGELFF,TGTGCCAGCAGCCCTCGACTAGATAACACCGGGGAGCTGTTTTTT
TRBD1,NA,TRBJ2-1,TRBV18,CASSHRDRGRDEQFF,TGTGCCAGCTCACACCGGGACAGGGGGCGAGATGAGCAGTTCTTC
TRBD1,few,TRBJ2-3,TRBV7-3,CASSMGQGADTQYF,TGTGCCAGCAGCATGGGACAGGGGGCAGATACGCAGTATTTT
NA,NA,TRBJ1-2,TRBV4-2,CASSQGSKDGYTF,TGTGCCAGCAGCCAAGGTTCAAAGGATGGCTACACCTTC
NA,few,TRBJ1-2,TRBV9,CASSVVYGGYTF,TGTGCCAGCAGCGTAGTCTACGGGGGCTACACCTTC
NA,NA,TRBJ2-5,TRBV6-1,CASSEAPDSQETQYF,TGTGCCAGCAGTGAAGCCCCGGACAGCCAAGAGACCCAGTACTTC
TRBD2,NA,TRBJ2-7,TRBV19,CASRVRGANYEQYF,TGTGCCAGTAGGGTGCGGGGGGCGAACTACGAGCAGTACTTC
NA,NA,TRBJ2-5,TRBV18,CASSPGVPKQETQYF,TGTGCCAGCTCACCAGGGGTGCCGAAGCAAGAGACCCAGTACTTC